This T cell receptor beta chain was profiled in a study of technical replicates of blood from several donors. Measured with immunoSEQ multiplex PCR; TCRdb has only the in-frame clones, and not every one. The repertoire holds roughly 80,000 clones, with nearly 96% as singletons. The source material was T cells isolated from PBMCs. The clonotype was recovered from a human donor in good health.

The CDR3 region is CASSITGQGDTQYF. CDR3 coding DNA: TGTGCCAGTAGTATAACAGGGCAGGGAGATACGCAGTATTTT. J is TRBJ2-3 and V is TRBV19; D is possibly TRBD1 (6 bases). The germline V gene encodes CDR1 LNHDA and CDR2 SQIVND (reference sequence). Trimming left V 2 bases short and J 5 bases short, with 11 bases between. CDR3 length equals 14 residues.